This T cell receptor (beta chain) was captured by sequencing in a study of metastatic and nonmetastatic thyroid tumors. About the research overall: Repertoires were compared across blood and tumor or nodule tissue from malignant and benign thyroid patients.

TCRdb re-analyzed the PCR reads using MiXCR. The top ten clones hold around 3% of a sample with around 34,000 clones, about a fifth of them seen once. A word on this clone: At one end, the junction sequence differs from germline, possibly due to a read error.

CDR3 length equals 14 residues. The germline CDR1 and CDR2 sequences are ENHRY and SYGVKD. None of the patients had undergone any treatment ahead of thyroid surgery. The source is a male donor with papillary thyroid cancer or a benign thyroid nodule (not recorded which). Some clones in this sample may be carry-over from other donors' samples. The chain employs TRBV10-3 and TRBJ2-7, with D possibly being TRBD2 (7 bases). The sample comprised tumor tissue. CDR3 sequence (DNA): TGTACCATCATACCCCAGGAGGGGGGGAAAGAGCAGTACTTC. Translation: CTIIPQEGGKEQYF.